A selection of T cell receptor beta chains follows, all from one sample in a study of cytomegalovirus exposure and HLA in healthy donors. Clones were sequenced by immunoSEQ multiplex PCR, and TCRdb holds only the in-frame ones, with some missing. The sample includes over 90,000 clones, about two thirds of them seen just once. The sequenced material came from PBMCs. Receptors were obtained from a woman in her fifties or sixties in good health and CMV-seropositive. Both conserved end residues are part of each CDR3. A D gene is named only where the DNA matches it firmly. A clone size is listed for some rows: how often the clone was seen (once, few, many), or a class if it is expanded.

d_gene,v_gene,len,abundance,j_gene,CDR3nt,CDR3aa
.,TRBV19,12,.,TRBJ2-7,TGTGCCAGTAGTGGAGGGGGCGGCGAGCAGTACTTC,CASSGGGGEQYF
.,TRBV9,14,few,TRBJ1-1,TGTGCCAGCAGCGGGGGGAGGAGGGACACTGAAGCTTTCTTT,CASSGGRRDTEAFF
.,TRBV19,12,.,TRBJ1-4,TGTGCCAGTAGTATAAGAGGAGAAAAACTGTTTTTT,CASSIRGEKLFF
TRBD1,TRBV12-5,17,.,TRBJ2-7,TGTGCTAGTGGTTTCGGGACAGTGATAAGCTTCTCCTTCGAGCAGTACTTC,CASGFGTVISFSFEQYF
TRBD2,TRBV9,18,.,TRBJ2-1,TGTGCCAGCAGCGTAGAGGTATCTAGCGGGACCCTGGTAACTGAGCAGTTCTTC,CASSVEVSSGTLVTEQFF
.,TRBV28,11,.,TRBJ2-7,TGTGCCAGCACCAACTCCTACGAGCAGTACTTC,CASTNSYEQYF
.,TRBV7-9,18,few,TRBJ1-4,TGTGCCAGCAGCTTAAAAACAGGACTAGCTGCAACTAATGAAAAACTGTTTTTT,CASSLKTGLAATNEKLFF
.,TRBV18,16,.,TRBJ2-7,TGTGCCAGCTCCGAAACAAGCCCGACGGGAGTTGGCGAGCAGTACTTC,CASSETSPTGVGEQYF
.,TRBV19,16,few,TRBJ1-3,TGTGCCAGTACAGGGTGGAAAACAGGGAACCGAAACACCATATATTTT,CASTGWKTGNRNTIYF
.,TRBV5-6,14,.,TRBJ1-1,TGTGCCAGCAGCTTGGGGGCCAGGGCCACTGAAGCTTTCTTT,CASSLGARATEAFF
.,TRBV15,12,.,TRBJ2-1,TGTGCCACCAGCAGAATCGTCAATGAGCAGTTCTTC,CATSRIVNEQFF
TRBD2,TRBV9,16,once,TRBJ2-1,TGTGCCAGCAGCGTAGGCGGTAGCGGGAGTTTTAGTGAGCAGTTCTTC,CASSVGGSGSFSEQFF
.,TRBV11-3,15,.,TRBJ2-3,TGTGCCAGCAGCTTATCTGGGAGTGGGACAGATACGCAGTATTTT,CASSLSGSGTDTQYF
TRBD2,TRBV19,15,.,TRBJ2-5,TGTGCCAGTAGCCCGACTAGCGGAGTACAAGAGACCCAGTACTTC,CASSPTSGVQETQYF
TRBD2,TRBV19,16,.,TRBJ2-2,TGTGCCAGTAGTACCTCACTAGCGGGAGGAACCGGGGAGCTGTTTTTT,CASSTSLAGGTGELFF
TRBD1,TRBV6-5,14,.,TRBJ1-4,TGTGCCAGCCACAGGGGTACGGCTAATGAAAAACTGTTTTTT,CASHRGTANEKLFF
TRBD1,TRBV6-5,15,.,TRBJ2-7,TGTGCCAGCAGTCCCACAGGGGGGTCTACTAACGAGCAGTACTTC,CASSPTGGSTNEQYF
.,TRBV6-5,15,.,TRBJ2-7,TGTGCCAGCAGCCTGGAGTCGGGACAACAATACGAGCAGTACTTC,CASSLESGQQYEQYF
TRBD1,TRBV5-4,17,.,TRBJ2-2,TGTGCCAGCAGCTTGGACGCGACAGGGGCCCACACCGGGGAGCTGTTTTTT,CASSLDATGAHTGELFF